One and the same sample provided the 17 T cell receptor beta chains below, sequenced in a study of blood T cell repertoires in COVID-19. Sequencing used immunoSEQ multiplex PCR; TCRdb keeps in-frame clones, though not all of them. The sample includes 95,000 to 150,000 clones, roughly 87% seen only once; the top ten take about a tenth. Sequenced: peripheral blood. Receptors originate from a man of 80 years or more with acute or convalescent COVID-19.

This chain uses TRBV3-1 (or the pseudogene TRBV3-2) with TRBJ1-3, with 10 bases aligning to TRBD1. This CDR3 is 20 amino acids long. Germline trimming cut 5 bases from V and 3 bases from J; bases unmatched to any gene: 19. The germline V gene has CDR1 LGHDT and CDR2 YNNKEL (reference sequence). The CDR3, as DNA: TGTGCCAGCAGCGACCGACCAAGACCCGGGACAGGGGTAGTTGGAAACACCATATATTTT. Its protein product is CASSDRPRPGTGVVGNTIYF.

The V and J genes are TRBV11-3 and TRBJ2-3; D perhaps matches TRBD2 (7 bases). Trimming cost V 1 base and J 4 bases, with 12 bases left between them. The germline V gene encodes CDR1 SGHNT and CDR2 YENEEA. The CDR3 has 15 amino acids. The CDR3 region has the DNA TGTGCCAGCAGCTTAGTTAGGGGGGGAGCAGATACGCAGTATTTT. It specifies CASSLVRGGADTQYF.

This rearrangement joins TRBV27 to TRBJ2-2, with TRBD2 matching 10 bases. The CDR3 is 16 amino acids. V was clipped by 5 bases and J by 6 bases; unmatched bases: 9. Germline-derived CDR1 and CDR2 are MNHEY and SMNVEV (reference sequence). The CDR3 DNA sequence: TGTGCCAGCAGTCTGACCGGGACTAGCGTCTCCGGGGAGCTGTTTTTT. Protein product: CASSLTGTSVSGELFF.

V gene TRBV18 combines with J gene TRBJ1-2; 7 nucleotides match TRBD1. Trimming took 4 bases from V and 4 from J; bases not matched to a gene: 3. The CDR3 extends over 13 amino acids. CDR1 and CDR2 from the germline V gene are KGHSH and LQKENI. The CDR3 nucleotides read TGTGCCAGCTCACTTGGACAGGCCTATGGCTACACCTTC. Translating gives CASSLGQAYGYTF.

The chain joins TRBV10-3 to TRBJ2-2, with 8 nucleotides matching TRBD1. The CDR3 is 18 amino acids. From germline, CDR1 is ENHRY and CDR2 SYGVKD. V lost 0 bases and J lost 7; bases outside the gene matches: 13. The CDR3 sequence: CAISESEGSGGFVGELFF. DNA of the CDR3: TGTGCCATCAGTGAGTCAGAAGGGTCAGGGGGCTTCGTCGGGGAGCTGTTTTTT.

The V and J genes are TRBV7-2 and TRBJ2-3; possibly TRBD1 for D (6 bases). Looked up from germline, CDR1 is SGHTA and CDR2 is FQGNSA. V was cut by 3 bases and J by 5 bases, with 9 bases left in between. The CDR3 is 13 residues long. The CDR3 is CASSFKGVDTQYF. CDR3 in DNA: TGTGCCAGCAGCTTCAAGGGGGTAGATACGCAGTATTTT.

The chain carries TRBV3-1 (or the pseudogene TRBV3-2) and TRBJ1-1; no clear D. The germline V and J ends were trimmed by 4 bases and 2 bases, with 11 bases remaining between them. Germline CDR1 is LGHDT and CDR2 is YNNKEL (reference sequence). The CDR3 contains 14 residues. The CDR3 DNA follows: TGTGCCAGCAGCCGGGCAAGTATAAACACTGAAGCTTTCTTT. Amino acid sequence: CASSRASINTEAFF.

The V call is TRBV19, the J call TRBJ2-3; the match to TRBD1 covers 11 bases. This CDR3 is 14 amino acids long. V trimming: 6 bases; J trimming: 3 bases; junction bases outside the gene matches: 2. Germline V lookup: CDR1 LNHDA, CDR2 SQIVND (reference sequence). CDR3 amino acids: CASRDRGLTDTQYF. The CDR3 DNA is TGTGCCAGTAGGGACAGGGGGCTTACAGATACGCAGTATTTT.

On this clone itself: This sample also contains other DNA sequences that code for the same CDR3. The chain uses TRBV5-1 and TRBJ1-5; unclear D gene. The CDR3 is made up of 13 amino acids. The V gene lost 0 bases and the J gene lost 6 bases, with 7 bases spanning the gap. CDR1 and CDR2 (germline): SGHRS, YFSETQ. Here the CDR3 reads CASSLGAGQPQHF. DNA for the CDR3: TGCGCCAGCAGCTTGGGGGCGGGTCAGCCCCAGCATTTT. Combining the CDR3 with reference TRBV5-1 and TRBJ1-5 gives the whole variable domain KAGVTQTPRYLIKTRGQQVTLSCSPISGHRSVSWYQQTPGQGLQFLFEYFSETQRNKGNFPGRFSGRQFSNSRSEMNVSTLELGDSALYLCASSLGAGQPQHFGDGTRLSIL.

This chain links TRBV5-1 with TRBJ2-3; TRBD2 matches 16 bases. The V gene end was trimmed by 4 bases and the J gene end by 4 bases; junction bases not matched to a gene: 9. The CDR3 loop spans 18 amino acids. CDR1 is SGHRS and CDR2 is YFSETQ in the germline V gene. The CDR3 region has the DNA TGCGCCAGCAGCCTCGGGACTAGCGGGAGGGCCGGAGCAGATACGCAGTATTTT. Its translation: CASSLGTSGRAGADTQYF.

J is TRBJ1-5 and V is TRBV18, with 10 bases lining up with TRBD1. The CDR3 has 14 residues. Germline CDR1 and CDR2: KGHSH and LQKENI. V lost 3 bases and J lost 7; bases outside the gene matches: 3. The CDR3 region is CASSPTGGSQPQHF. The CDR3 DNA reads as TGTGCCAGCTCACCGACAGGGGGCAGCCAGCCCCAGCATTTT.

The chain couples TRBV19 to TRBJ2-7; 8 positions agree with TRBD1. This CDR3 has 14 residues. Germline assignment: CDR1 LNHDA and CDR2 SQIVND (reference sequence). With 7 bases clipped from V and 3 bases from J, the junction kept 8 bases outside the gene matches. The CDR3: CASTSDRASYEQYF. As DNA, the CDR3 is TGTGCCAGTACCTCGGACAGGGCTAGCTACGAGCAGTACTTC.

V and J are TRBV6-5 and TRBJ1-5, with 7 bases matching TRBD1. The length of the CDR3 is 15 residues. The trim removed 6 bases at V and 4 bases at J, leaving 9 bases unmatched. Per the germline V gene, CDR1 is MNHEY and CDR2 is SVGAGI. CDR3 protein: CASRYRTGENQPQHF. CDR3 sequence (DNA): TGTGCCAGCAGGTATAGAACAGGGGAGAATCAGCCCCAGCATTTT.

The chain has TRBV18 and TRBJ1-2; D is perhaps TRBD1 (6 bases). The CDR3 sequence is 16 residues long. Trimming took 0 bases from V and 4 from J, leaving 15 bases between them. Germline V gives CDR1 KGHSH, CDR2 LQKENI. The CDR3 bases are TGTGCCAGCTCACCACCCCGAGAAGAAGGGGGCTATGGCTACACCTTC. Translation gives CASSPPREEGGYGYTF.

The rearrangement joins TRBV6-5 to TRBJ1-1; maybe TRBD1 (6 bases). Germline V CDR1 and CDR2: MNHEY, SVGAGI. The CDR3 length is 14 residues. Trimming removed 6 bases from V and 0 bases from J, with 11 bases in between. CDR3 DNA: TGTGCCAGCAGACAGGGCATAGTGAACACTGAAGCTTTCTTT. It codes for CASRQGIVNTEAFF.

The chain uses TRBV7-9 and TRBJ1-6, with D perhaps matching TRBD1 (5 bases). From germline, CDR1 is SEHNR and CDR2 FQNEAQ (reference sequence). The germline V and J ends were trimmed by 6 bases and 5 bases, with 11 bases remaining between them. The CDR3 totals 14 residues. CDR3 in DNA: TGTGCCAGCAGTTCGGGGGGAAATAATTCACCCCTCCACTTT. Amino acid sequence: CASSSGGNNSPLHF.

A remark on this clone: The DNA is omitted, as the CDR3 cannot be located on it reliably, and the CDR3 follows TCRdb's listing. The genes are TRBV19 and TRBJ1-5; the table assigns TRBD1, which was not confirmed against the DNA. Looked up from germline, CDR1 is LNHDA and CDR2 is SQIVND (reference sequence). The CDR3 length equals 13 residues, ends included. This CDR3 is CASTSGQGTPQHF.